This is a list of T cell receptor beta chains from one sample in a study of cytomegalovirus exposure and HLA in healthy donors. Data came from immunoSEQ multiplex PCR; TCRdb stores just in-frame clones and leaves some out. The profile shows some 120,000 clones, approximately 81% of them singletons. The specimen was PBMCs. These receptors were collected from a man in his late teens or twenties in good health and CMV-seropositive. The conserved cysteine and the conserved F or W are not part of the CDR3 here. Each record gives: CDR3 length, V gene, clone size, J gene, CDR3 protein. Some rows mark clone size as missing; the rest say once, few, many or name a class of expanded clone.

>11|TRBV5-5|once|TRBJ1-1
ASSTGQSTEAF
>11|TRBV2|NA|TRBJ1-5
ASNEQGSQPQH
>12|TRBV5-6|NA|TRBJ1-2
ASSLGQGSYGYT
>12|TRBV6-1|few|TRBJ1-2
ASRAQTVNYGYT
>12|TRBV30|NA|TRBJ1-1
AWSYSPLSTEAF
>12|TRBV5-6|NA|TRBJ1-1
ASSLWDRDTEAF
>13|TRBV18|NA|TRBJ2-3
ASSPPSLPTDTQY
>12|TRBV27|NA|TRBJ1-2
ASSNLTARYGYT
>11|TRBV7-9|NA|TRBJ1-1
ASSRSVLTEAF
>14|TRBV19|NA|TRBJ1-5
ASSIDRRAPDQPQH
>11|TRBV7-2|NA|TRBJ2-1
ASSLDSGGEQF
>11|TRBV10-2|NA|TRBJ1-1
ASSEGGNTEAF